Presented here are 19 T cell receptor beta chains from one specimen sequenced in a study of response to subunit inactivated influenza vaccine. TCRdb passed the RT-PCR reads through MiXCR, listing each CDR3 protein once. The table shows around 580,000 distinct CDR3 sequences, with 12% to 15% occurring only once. Sequenced here: PBMCs from blood, sampled 11 to 12 days after vaccination. These receptors were obtained from a man aged 50 or older who received an inactivated influenza vaccine.

The chain links TRBV7-2 to TRBJ2-3; D is unclear. Germline V CDR1 and CDR2: SGHTA, FQGNSA. Trimming shortened V by 3 bases and J by 3 bases, and 10 bases separated the two germline ends. The CDR3 is made up of 14 amino acids. The DNA for the CDR3 is TGTGCCAGCAGCTTGGGGATGGGGACAGATACGCAGTATTTT. Its protein is CASSLGMGTDTQYF.

This clonotype was recorded at least ten times. The chain carries TRBV5-6 and TRBJ2-1; D gene uncertain. CDR3 size: 12 residues. Between the trimmed V and J ends, which lost 4 bases and 5 bases, there was a span of 7 bases. Germline V lookup: CDR1 SGHDT, CDR2 YYEEEE. The CDR3 DNA reads TGTGCCAGCAGCCGACCCGACAATGAGCAGTTCTTC. Its translation: CASSRPDNEQFF.

The genes are TRBV7-9 and TRBJ2-5; 9 nucleotides match TRBD2. Looked up from germline, CDR1 is SEHNR and CDR2 is FQNEAQ (reference sequence). With 1 base clipped from V and 5 bases from J, the junction kept 11 bases outside the gene matches. The CDR3 contains 17 residues. In nucleotides, the CDR3 is TGTGCCAGCAGCTTAGTGGTAGTAGCGGGAGAGTCTGAGACCCAGTACTTC. Its translation: CASSLVVVAGESETQYF.

This clonotype was observed at least ten times. The rearrangement links TRBV7-2 to TRBJ2-7; TRBD1 might be the D (6 bases). The CDR3 is made up of 11 amino acids. Trimming removed 6 bases at V and 6 bases at J, with 9 bases between. Germline V gene lookup returns CDR1 SGHTA and CDR2 FQGNSA. The CDR3 is CASSTGIEQYF. For the CDR3, the DNA is TGTGCCAGCAGTACAGGGATCGAGCAGTACTTC.

V usage is TRBV7-2 and J usage is TRBJ2-1; D ambiguous. V was pared by 6 bases and J by 7 bases, with 13 bases between. The V gene's germline CDR1 is SGHTA and CDR2 FQGNSA. The CDR3 spans 13 residues. The CDR3 is CASSGQPGNEQFF. In nucleotides, the CDR3 is TGTGCCAGCAGTGGTCAACCTGGGAATGAGCAGTTCTTC.

This chain joins TRBV5-1 and TRBJ2-3; D perhaps matches TRBD2 (6 bases). This CDR3 spans 17 amino acids. The germline CDR1 and CDR2 sequences are SGHRS and YFSETQ. Trimming took 0 bases from V and 14 from J, leaving 28 bases between them. The CDR3 nucleotides read TGCGCCAGCAGCTTGGTGCTGGGGCCCTACGGGGGAGGCGCATGGTATTTT. Translation gives CASSLVLGPYGGGAWYF.

The sample holds many counts of this clonotype. The rearrangement links TRBV20-1 to TRBJ2-3; TRBD2 matches 8 bases. Germline lookup yields CDR1 DFQATT and CDR2 SNEGSKA (reference sequence). Trimming cost V 6 bases and J 4 bases; bases outside gene matches: 12. The CDR3 has 15 residues. CDR3 sequence reads: CSAPGIAGLPDTQYF. In nucleotides, the CDR3 is TGCAGTGCACCCGGGATAGCGGGACTTCCAGATACGCAGTATTTT.

This clonotype occurred a few times. The genes are TRBV18 and TRBJ1-5, with a possible D match to TRBD1 (6 bases). V was pared by 4 bases and J by 4 bases, with 17 bases between. The germline gives CDR1 KGHSH, CDR2 LQKENI. The CDR3 is 16 amino acids. The CDR3 sequence: CASSQVEVTGNQPQHF. The DNA for the CDR3 is TGTGCCAGCTCACAAGTCGAAGTGACAGGTAATCAGCCCCAGCATTTT.

The J gene is TRBJ2-2, the V gene TRBV20-1; 8 bases map to TRBD2. CDR1 and CDR2 (germline): DFQATT, SNEGSKA (reference sequence). The CDR3 contains 14 residues. After removal of 6 bases from V and 3 bases from J, the junction contained 6 bases not matched to a gene. The CDR3 region has the DNA TGCAGTGCGCCCGGGACTAGTTACACCGGGGAGCTGTTTTTT. This translates into CSAPGTSYTGELFF.

This clonotype occurred a few times. The rearrangement joins TRBV6-2 or TRBV6-3 to TRBJ2-2; D tentatively reads TRBD1 or TRBD2 (5 bases each). Germline CDR1 and CDR2: MNHEY and SVGEGT. The CDR3 runs 14 residues. With 2 bases removed from V and 5 bases from J, the gap between germline ends came to 9 bases. Here the CDR3 DNA reads TGTGCCAGCAGTTACCTCTGGGGGACCGGGGAGCTGTTTTTT. Its translation is CASSYLWGTGELFF.

V usage is TRBV20-1 and J usage is TRBJ1-6; possibly TRBD1 for D (5 bases). Per germline, CDR1 DFQATT and CDR2 SNEGSKA (reference sequence). Trimming left V 5 bases short and J 0 bases short, with 17 bases between. The length of the CDR3 is 17 residues. CDR3 region: CSASGMTETSYNSPLHF. DNA of the CDR3: TGCAGTGCTTCCGGAATGACAGAGACCTCCTATAATTCACCCCTCCACTTT.

This clonotype was seen more than once but under ten times. This chain connects TRBV6-6 to TRBJ2-5; no clear D gene. The V gene's germline CDR1 is MNHNY and CDR2 SVGAGI (reference sequence). V lost 2 bases, J lost 5 bases, and 9 bases lay in between. The CDR3 is made up of 13 amino acids. The CDR3 nucleotides read TGTGCCAGCAGTTACCCAGTAGGGGAGACCCAGTACTTC. Translating it yields CASSYPVGETQYF.

CDR3 DNA sequence: TGTGCCAGCAGTACGACAGGACTCTCCTACGAGCAGTACTTC. The encoded protein is CASSTTGLSYEQYF. The rearrangement uses TRBV6-1 and TRBJ2-7, with D perhaps TRBD1 (6 bases). V gave up 5 bases and J gave up 0 bases, with 11 bases separating them. This CDR3 has 14 residues. CDR1 and CDR2 from the germline V gene are MNHNS and SASEGT.

The chain links TRBV5-1 to TRBJ2-2; 8 bases align to TRBD1. CDR3 length equals 15 residues. The germline V gene has CDR1 SGHRS and CDR2 YFSETQ. V trimming: 4 bases; J trimming: 1 base; junction bases outside the gene matches: 3. The DNA for the CDR3 is TGCGCCAGCAGCGCACAGGGGGGGAACACCGGGGAGCTGTTTTTT. Its protein is CASSAQGGNTGELFF.

This clonotype has only one observation. The chain employs TRBV20-1 and TRBJ1-5, with TRBD1 identical over 11 bases. The junction had 2 bases not matched to a gene; V was cut back by 1 base and J by 6 bases. The CDR3 sequence is 14 residues long. Germline CDR1 reads DFQATT; CDR2 reads SNEGSKA (reference sequence). The CDR3 reads CSARVGTGGQPQHF. The CDR3 DNA follows: TGCAGTGCTAGAGTGGGGACAGGGGGTCAGCCCCAGCATTTT.

This chain uses TRBV28 with TRBJ2-1; D possibly corresponds to TRBD2 (5 bases). Between the trimmed V and J ends, which lost 7 bases and 1 base, there was a span of 8 bases. Germline V gene lookup returns CDR1 MDHEN and CDR2 SYDVKM. The CDR3 has 13 amino acids. The CDR3 sequence: CASTLGSYNEQFF. In nucleotides, the CDR3 is TGTGCCAGCACACTAGGTTCCTACAATGAGCAGTTCTTC.

This CDR3 is CASSITDQPQHF. DNA of the CDR3: TGTGCCAGTAGTATAACGGATCAGCCCCAGCATTTT. The J gene is TRBJ1-5, the V gene TRBV19; D gene ambiguous. The CDR3 has 12 amino acids. The ends were cut back, 2 bases at V and 5 bases at J, with 4 bases in the middle. Germline CDR1 and CDR2: LNHDA and SQIVND (reference sequence).

There are a few counts of this clonotype. V gene TRBV7-2 combines with J gene TRBJ1-6; D is possibly TRBD1 (6 bases). V lost 5 bases, J lost 1 base, and 15 bases lay in between. This CDR3 comprises 17 residues. The V gene's germline CDR1 is SGHTA and CDR2 FQGNSA. In nucleotides, the CDR3 is TGTGCCAGCAGCGAGGAGGTGGGGGCATCCTATAATTCACCCCTCCACTTT. Translation gives CASSEEVGASYNSPLHF.

This chain uses TRBV7-9 with TRBJ1-4; D remains unclear. The CDR3 has 16 residues. V lost 1 base and J 5 bases, leaving 14 bases between the germline ends. Per germline, CDR1 SEHNR and CDR2 FQNEAQ (reference sequence). CDR3 sequence (DNA): TGTGCCAGCAGCTTAGGTTCGGGAGACTTGAATGAAAAACTGTTTTTT. This sequence encodes CASSLGSGDLNEKLFF.